The T cell receptor (beta chain) under discussion was sequenced for a study of cytomegalovirus exposure and HLA in healthy donors. Background on the study: HLA-typed donors were the source of about 85 million unique TCRs, which an early data release held. General study findings and limits: Sequencing likely caused a cluster of highly shared sequence variants.

Concerning this clone itself: The antigen remains unidentified.

Germline CDR1 reads SQVTM; CDR2 reads ANQGSEA. After removal of 6 bases from V and 4 bases from J, the junction contained 8 bases not matched to a gene. The CDR3 has 14 amino acids. These donors, healthy bone marrow donors, were studied. 60 Vbeta and 13 Jbeta primers were used in PCR. Source study methods: There were around 78 million unique TCR beta chains by a later count, and some 11 million of them were shared. Repertoires were generated with immunoSEQ multiplex PCR, while TCRdb's copy carries only in-frame clones and drops some. The DNA gave D and trimming, while V, J and clone size come from that table. The sample includes approximately 120,000 clones, about 83% of them seen just once.

This chain uses TRBV29-1 with TRBJ2-7; TRBD2 matches at 11 bases. The source is a woman between 40 and 55 years old in good health and CMV-seropositive. Sequences were obtained from PBMCs. CDR3 in DNA: TGCAGCGTCAAAACTAGCGGGAGTGGTTACGAGCAGTACTTC. Translation gives CSVKTSGSGYEQYF.